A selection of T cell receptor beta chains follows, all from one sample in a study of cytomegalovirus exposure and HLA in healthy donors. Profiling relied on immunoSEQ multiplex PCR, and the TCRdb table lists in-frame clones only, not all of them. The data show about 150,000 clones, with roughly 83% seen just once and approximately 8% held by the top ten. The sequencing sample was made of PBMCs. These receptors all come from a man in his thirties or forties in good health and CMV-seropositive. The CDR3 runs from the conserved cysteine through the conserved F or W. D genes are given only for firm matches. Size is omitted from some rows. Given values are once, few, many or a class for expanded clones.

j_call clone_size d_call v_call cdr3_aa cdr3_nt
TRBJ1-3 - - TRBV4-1 CASSQVRQQSSGNTIYF TGCGCCAGCAGCCAAGTCAGACAGCAGAGCTCTGGAAACACCATATATTTT
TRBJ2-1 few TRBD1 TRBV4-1 CASSHLTGTGRNEQFF TGCGCCAGCAGCCACCTTACGGGGACAGGGAGAAATGAGCAGTTCTTC
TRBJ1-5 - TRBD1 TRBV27 CASSLDRVNQPQHF TGTGCCAGCAGTTTGGACAGGGTCAATCAGCCCCAGCATTTT
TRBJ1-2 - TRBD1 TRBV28 CASSLRQGWGYTF TGTGCCAGCAGTTTGCGACAGGGATGGGGCTACACCTTC
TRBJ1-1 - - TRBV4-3 CASSAGGYSEAFF TGCGCCAGCAGTGCGGGGGGGTACTCTGAAGCTTTCTTT
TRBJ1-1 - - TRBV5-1 CASSSLGTDTEAFF TGCGCCAGCAGCTCCTTGGGCACAGACACTGAAGCTTTCTTT
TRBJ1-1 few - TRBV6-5 CASSYEIGQNTEAFF TGTGCCAGCAGTTACGAGATCGGACAGAACACTGAAGCTTTCTTT
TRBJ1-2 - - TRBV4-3 CASSQDYKGQGYGYTF TGCGCCAGCAGCCAAGATTACAAGGGGCAGGGCTATGGCTACACCTTC
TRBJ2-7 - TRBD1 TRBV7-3 CASSSGTGWYEQYF TGTGCCAGCAGCTCCGGGACAGGGTGGTACGAGCAGTACTTC
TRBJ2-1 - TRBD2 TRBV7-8 CASSLALSGTATNEQFF TGTGCCAGCAGCTTAGCTTTGAGCGGGACCGCTACCAATGAGCAGTTCTTC
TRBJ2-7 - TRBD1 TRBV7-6 CASSPGGVEQYF TGTGCCAGCAGCCCAGGGGGCGTCGAGCAGTACTTC
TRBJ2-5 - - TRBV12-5 CASGLAAETQYF TGTGCTAGTGGTTTAGCGGCAGAGACCCAGTACTTC
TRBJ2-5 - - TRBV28 CASSLSGEETQYF TGTGCCAGCAGTTTATCGGGGGAAGAGACCCAGTACTTC
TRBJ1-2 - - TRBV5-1 CASSWRTGIIGYTF TGCGCCAGCAGCTGGAGGACTGGGATTATAGGCTACACCTTC
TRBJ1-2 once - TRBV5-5 CASSPSPGQAELGDGYTF TGTGCCAGCAGCCCATCACCGGGACAAGCTGAATTGGGGGATGGCTACACCTTC
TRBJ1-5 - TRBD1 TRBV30 CAWSEGQGFQPQHF TGTGCCTGGAGTGAAGGACAGGGCTTTCAGCCCCAGCATTTT
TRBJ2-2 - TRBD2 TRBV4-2 CAGSQDQREVTGELFF TGTGCCGGCAGCCAAGATCAACGGGAGGTGACCGGGGAGCTGTTTTTT
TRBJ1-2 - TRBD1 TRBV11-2 CASSPGTASSNYGYTF TGTGCCAGCAGCCCCGGGACAGCGAGCTCTAACTATGGCTACACCTTC
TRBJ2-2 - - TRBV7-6 CASSSDTGELFF TGTGCCAGCAGCTCAGACACCGGGGAGCTGTTTTTT
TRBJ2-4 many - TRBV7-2 CASSFGGTQNIQYF TGTGCCAGCAGCTTTGGAGGTACCCAAAACATTCAGTACTTC
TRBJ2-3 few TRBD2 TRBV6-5 CASSYSTGGQGDTQYF TGTGCCAGCAGTTACTCAACGGGGGGGCAAGGAGATACGCAGTATTTT
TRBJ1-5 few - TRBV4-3 CASSQDLRGGNQPQHF TGCGCCAGCAGCCAAGACCTGCGGGGGGGCAATCAGCCCCAGCATTTT
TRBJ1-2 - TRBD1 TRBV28 CASSLPGTAYGYTF TGTGCCAGCAGTTTACCCGGGACAGCGTATGGCTACACCTTC
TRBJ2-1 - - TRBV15 CATSRGSAGNEQFF TGTGCCACCAGCAGGGGATCCGCGGGCAATGAGCAGTTCTTC
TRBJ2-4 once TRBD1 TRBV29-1 CSVERQGSGIQYF TGCAGCGTTGAACGACAGGGTTCGGGCATTCAGTACTTC
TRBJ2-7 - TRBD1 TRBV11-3 CASSPTGTGAPDSYEQYF TGTGCCAGCAGCCCAACAGGGACAGGGGCGCCAGATTCCTACGAGCAGTACTTC
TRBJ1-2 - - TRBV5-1 CASSLAGPPNPYGYTF TGCGCCAGCAGCTTGGCAGGGCCCCCTAACCCCTATGGCTACACCTTC
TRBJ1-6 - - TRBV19 CASSVLPGTGDSPLHF TGTGCCAGTAGTGTCCTGCCCGGGACGGGAGATTCACCCCTCCACTTT
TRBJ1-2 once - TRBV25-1 CASSEYQYGYTF TGTGCCAGCAGTGAATATCAGTATGGCTACACCTTC
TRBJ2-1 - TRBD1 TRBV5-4 CASRADRGSYNEQFF TGTGCCAGCAGGGCCGACAGGGGCTCCTACAATGAGCAGTTCTTC
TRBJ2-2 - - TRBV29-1 CSIRKGGGAGELFF TGCAGCATCCGAAAGGGAGGCGGGGCCGGGGAGCTGTTTTTT
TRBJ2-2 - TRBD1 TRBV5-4 CASRSDRLTGELFF TGTGCCAGCAGGTCGGACAGGCTCACCGGGGAGCTGTTTTTT
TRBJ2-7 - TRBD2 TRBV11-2 CASSLDRAGGTYEQYF TGTGCCAGCAGCCTAGATCGGGCGGGGGGTACCTACGAGCAGTACTTC
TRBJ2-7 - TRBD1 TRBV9 CASSRLDRGRNEQYF TGTGCCAGCAGCAGGTTGGACAGGGGGCGCAACGAGCAGTACTTC
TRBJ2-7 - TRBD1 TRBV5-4 CASSQDTGTAYEQYF TGTGCCAGCAGCCAGGATACCGGGACAGCCTACGAGCAGTACTTC